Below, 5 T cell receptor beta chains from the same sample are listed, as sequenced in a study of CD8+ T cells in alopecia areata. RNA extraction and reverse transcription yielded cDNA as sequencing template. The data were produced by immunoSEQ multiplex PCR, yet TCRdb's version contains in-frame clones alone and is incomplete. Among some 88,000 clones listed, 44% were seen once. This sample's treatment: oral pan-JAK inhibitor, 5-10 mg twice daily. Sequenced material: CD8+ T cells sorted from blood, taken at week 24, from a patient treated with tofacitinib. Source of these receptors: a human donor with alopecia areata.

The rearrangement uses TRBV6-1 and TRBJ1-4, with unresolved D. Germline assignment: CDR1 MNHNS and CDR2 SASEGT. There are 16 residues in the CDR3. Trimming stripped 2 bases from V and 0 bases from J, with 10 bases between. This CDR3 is CASSEKVTATNEKLFF. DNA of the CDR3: TGTGCCAGCAGTGAAAAGGTGACTGCAACTAATGAAAAACTGTTTTTT.

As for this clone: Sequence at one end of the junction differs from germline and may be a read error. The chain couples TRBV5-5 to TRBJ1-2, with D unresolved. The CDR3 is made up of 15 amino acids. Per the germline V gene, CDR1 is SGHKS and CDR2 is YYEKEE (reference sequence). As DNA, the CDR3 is TGCGCCAGCAGCCCCTGGCTTGGTGTGGGTGACGGCTACACCTTC. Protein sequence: CASSPWLGVGDGYTF.

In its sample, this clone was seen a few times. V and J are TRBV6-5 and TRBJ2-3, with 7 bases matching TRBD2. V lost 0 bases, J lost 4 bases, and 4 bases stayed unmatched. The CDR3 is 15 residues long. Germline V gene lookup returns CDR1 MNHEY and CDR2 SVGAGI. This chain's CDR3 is CASSYSGTIPDTQYF. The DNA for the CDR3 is TGTGCCAGCAGTTACTCAGGGACTATTCCAGATACGCAGTATTTT.

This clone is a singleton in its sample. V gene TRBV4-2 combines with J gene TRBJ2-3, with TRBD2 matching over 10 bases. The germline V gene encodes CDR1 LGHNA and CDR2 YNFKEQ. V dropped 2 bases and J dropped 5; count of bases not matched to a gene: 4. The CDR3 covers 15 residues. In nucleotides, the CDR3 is TGTGCCAGCAGCCAAACTAAGCGGGAGGGAGATACGCAGTATTTT. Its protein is CASSQTKREGDTQYF.

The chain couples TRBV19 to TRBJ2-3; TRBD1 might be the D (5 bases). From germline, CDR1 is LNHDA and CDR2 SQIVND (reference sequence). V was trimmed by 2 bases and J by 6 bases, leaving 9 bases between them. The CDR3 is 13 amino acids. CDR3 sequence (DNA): TGTGCCAGTAGTATACGGCAGGGCGATACGCAGTATTTT. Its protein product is CASSIRQGDTQYF.